Given below is one T cell receptor (beta chain) in context. A single count supports this clone. It lacks a known antigen. No base-level quality is on record; no much larger clone is a single base apart. In the paper's terms, the time point label means: baseline before first vaccination. Vaccinee samples came from UK trials COV001 and COV002, including a single-blind randomized controlled phase 2/3 trial of AZD1222 (ChAdOx1 nCoV-19) in healthy adults. For TCRbeta chain sequencing, PBMC samples from trial participants were taken at day 0 and at day 28 after the second dose. The germline V gene (reference sequence) provides CDR1 SEHNR and CDR2 FQNEAQ. Including cysteine and phenylalanine, the CDR3 has 15 amino acids. Of all the DNA, just the CDR3 is kept, 45 bases in frame from base 1. Trimming takes 4 bases off V and 5 bases off J; junction bases not matched to a gene: 6. This specimen comes from a study of T cell responses to AZD1222 COVID-19 vaccine (dated by TCRdb to the early 2020s). Describing the broader study: AZD1222 recipients with second doses at about 4 weeks or about 12 weeks were pooled, because spike-specific TCR depth and breadth did not differ between schedules. TCR sequencing covered 233 trial participants: some 210 given two doses of AZD1222 and 26 given two doses of MenACWY control vaccine. Trial participants were enrolled by age into subgroups of 18-55, 56-69 and 70-plus years, and roughly 150, 30 and 60 TCR-sequenced participants, respectively, were included in these subgroups. Here is what the overall study found, with its caveats: Vaccine-associated CD4 TCRs spanned the whole spike protein, with dominant responses in regions 160-218 and 743-854. The 56-69-year group was small, and its depth increase did not reach significance, likely because of low power. Participants were mostly white British and included more females than males, and it was suggested by the authors that clonal diversity may have been underestimated. Because no day 14 peak-response samples were available, repertoires were characterized only after the peak T cell response. Conclusions about previously exposed vaccinees were limited because only six AZD1222 recipients were SARS-CoV-2 seropositive at baseline. After two AZD1222 doses, spike-specific TCR breadth and depth were significantly higher than at day 0 and than in MenACWY recipients. Reportedly, close to half of the unique spike-specific TCRs recognized epitopes lying outside the regions that are mutated in the B.1.351 and B.1.1.7 variants.

The CDR3 regions of human TCRbeta chains were analyzed by immunosequencing. The published analysis was carried out like this. Repertoire TCRs were checked for matches against a reference library of SARS-CoV-2-specific TCRs that had been generated using the MIRA antigen-specificity platform. Breadth was defined as the fraction of unique TCRs that were SARS-CoV-2-associated. Depth was defined as the fraction of total T cells that were SARS-CoV-2-associated. Using the MIRA data, every spike-specific TCR was mapped to the spike region that the TCR reacted to and assigned to either a CD4 or a CD8 class. Log10-transformed breadth and depth values were compared by one-way ANOVA with Sidak's multiple comparisons tests. TCRdb mirrors the immuneACCESS table, restricted to in-frame sequences. Some clones are absent from its copies; in checked studies, under half trace to an unresolved V gene, and the reason for the others is unknown. V and J calls and clone size come straight from that table; D and trimming were deduced from the DNA. Present in this sample are about 96,000 clones, about nine tenths of which were seen just once. Approximately 1.5% of the sample goes to the ten largest clones.

The clonotype originates from an adult in good health. This sample comprised peripheral blood, obtained on day 0 of AZD1222 vaccination. The chain is assembled from TRBV7-9 and TRBJ2-5; the junction holds 11 bases that match TRBD2. CDR3 sequence: CASSSTSGGGETQYF. The DNA sequence follows: TGTGCCAGCAGCTCCACTAGCGGGGGTGGGGAGACCCAGTACTTC. Reference TRBV7-9 and TRBJ2-5 genes cover what lies past the CDR3, so the full variable domain is DTGVSQNPRHKITKRGQNVTFRCDPISEHNRLYWYRQTLGQGPEFLTYFQNEAQLEKSRLLSDRFSAERPKGSFSTLEIQRTEQGDSAMYLCASSSTSGGGETQYFGPGTRLLVL.